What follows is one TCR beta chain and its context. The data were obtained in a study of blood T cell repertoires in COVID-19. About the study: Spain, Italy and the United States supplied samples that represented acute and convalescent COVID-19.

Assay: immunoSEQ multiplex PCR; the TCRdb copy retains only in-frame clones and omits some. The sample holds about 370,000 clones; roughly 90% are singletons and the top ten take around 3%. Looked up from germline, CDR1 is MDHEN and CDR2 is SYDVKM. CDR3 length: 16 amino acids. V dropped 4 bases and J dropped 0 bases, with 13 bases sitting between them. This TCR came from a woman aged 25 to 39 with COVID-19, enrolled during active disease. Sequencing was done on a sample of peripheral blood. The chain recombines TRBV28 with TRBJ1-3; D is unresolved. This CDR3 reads CASSSLGLSSGNTIYF. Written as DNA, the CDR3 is TGTGCCAGCAGTTCCCTCGGACTGTCCTCTGGAAACACCATATATTTT.